A single T cell receptor beta chain is shown here with its context. Its antigen is unknown. This sample stems from a study of cytomegalovirus exposure and HLA in healthy donors. Study results and limitations: TRBV6-2, TRBV6-3 and some other V segments were unresolvable in 87-base-pair reads.

Germline V CDR1 and CDR2: MGHRA, YSYEKL. Trimming removed 2 bases from V and 2 bases from J; junction bases left unmatched: 1. The CDR3 contains 15 residues. 60 Vbeta and 13 Jbeta primers were used in PCR. Profiled with immunoSEQ multiplex PCR; TCRdb holds only in-frame clones, not every one. Among 100,000 to 150,000 clones, 80% were seen once, and the ten largest hold roughly 5.5%. This rearrangement joins TRBV4-1 to TRBJ2-2, with 8 bases lining up with TRBD2. The origin of this receptor is a man aged 30 to 39 in good health and CMV-seronegative. Input material: PBMCs. Here the CDR3 reads CASSQTSGNTGELFF. The CDR3 DNA sequence: TGCGCCAGCAGCCAAACTAGCGGAAACACCGGGGAGCTGTTTTTT.